The next 24 T cell receptor beta chains were all read from a single sample in a study of blood T cell repertoires in COVID-19. Sequencing used immunoSEQ multiplex PCR; TCRdb keeps in-frame clones, though not all of them. The profile shows 150,000 or so clones, under 90% of them singletons. Source material: peripheral blood. Source of these receptors: a woman of 80 years or more with acute or convalescent COVID-19.

J is TRBJ1-6 and V is TRBV6-5; tentative D call: TRBD1 (5 bases). Germline-derived CDR1 and CDR2 are MNHEY and SVGAGI. Trimming took 6 bases from V and 8 from J, leaving 8 bases between them. The CDR3 length is 12 residues. The CDR3 region has the DNA TGTGCCAGCAGAATACAGGATTCACCCCTCCACTTT. Protein product: CASRIQDSPLHF.

V gene TRBV4-3 combines with J gene TRBJ2-1, with TRBD2 as a possible D gene (5 bases). The germline CDR1 and CDR2 sequences are LGHNA and YSLEER. The CDR3 length is 16 residues. V lost 1 base, J lost 0 bases, and 10 bases lay in between. The CDR3 DNA reads as TGCGCCAGCAGCCAAGCGACGGGGAGCTCCTACAATGAGCAGTTCTTC. Amino acid sequence: CASSQATGSSYNEQFF.

This chain uses TRBV28 with TRBJ2-1; 12 bases map to TRBD2. There are 15 residues in the CDR3. V was pared by 6 bases and J by 7 bases, with 7 bases of the junction left unmatched. Germline V CDR1 and CDR2: MDHEN, SYDVKM. CDR3 protein: CASSTSSGRGNEQFF. CDR3 nucleotide sequence: TGTGCCAGCAGCACATCTAGCGGGAGGGGAAATGAGCAGTTCTTC.

The chain carries TRBV24-1 and TRBJ1-1; 7 positions match TRBD1. Germline loops: CDR1 KGHDR, CDR2 SFDVKD. The CDR3 is 13 amino acids. V shed 11 bases and J 11 bases; nucleotides not matched to a gene: 16. In DNA form, the CDR3 reads TGTGCCAGCTCGGAGAGGGGGCGGCGAAACGCTTTCTTT. Translating gives CASSERGRRNAFF.

The J gene is TRBJ2-2, the V gene TRBV5-6; possibly TRBD2 for D (6 bases). V was trimmed by 3 bases and J by 3 bases, leaving 12 bases between them. The CDR3 is 15 residues long. Germline loops: CDR1 SGHDT, CDR2 YYEEEE. The CDR3 is CASSSGLSHTGELFF. The CDR3 DNA sequence: TGTGCCAGCAGCTCGGGACTTTCCCACACCGGGGAGCTGTTTTTT.

The rearrangement joins TRBV5-1 to TRBJ2-3, with TRBD2 matching 11 bases. Germline CDR1 reads SGHRS; CDR2 reads YFSETQ. V lost 3 bases, J lost 6 bases, and 9 bases stayed unmatched. The CDR3 runs 16 residues. The CDR3 sequence: CASSSKIAGGRDTQYF. CDR3 nucleotides: TGCGCCAGCAGCTCCAAGATAGCGGGGGGGCGCGATACGCAGTATTTT.

The chain employs TRBV7-9 and TRBJ2-1; D ambiguous. Trimming took off 1 base at V and 8 bases at J, with 9 bases between the two ends. Germline CDR1 and CDR2: SEHNR and FQNEAQ (reference sequence). The CDR3 extends over 13 amino acids. CDR3 in amino acids: CASSLDGPYEQFF. The CDR3 bases are TGTGCCAGCAGCTTAGATGGCCCCTATGAGCAGTTCTTC.

The V call is TRBV11-2, the J call TRBJ1-1, with D perhaps TRBD1 (5 bases). V gave up 6 bases and J gave up 1 base, with 18 bases separating them. From germline, CDR1 is SGHAT and CDR2 FQNNGV. The CDR3 contains 16 residues. In DNA form, the CDR3 reads TGTGCCAGCAGTCGAGCAGGGACTTTGAGGAACACTGAAGCTTTCTTT. This translates into CASSRAGTLRNTEAFF.

The chain couples TRBV11-3 to TRBJ2-5; TRBD2 matches 12 bases. J lost 3 bases, V lost 4 bases, and 3 bases had no gene match. CDR3 length: 15 amino acids. CDR1 SGHNT and CDR2 YENEEA come from the germline V gene. For the CDR3, the DNA is TGTGCCAGCAGCTCTAGCGGGGGGGGTGAAGAGACCCAGTACTTC. Protein sequence: CASSSSGGGEETQYF.

This clone has a handful of counts. The chain is built from TRBV6-1 and TRBJ2-1; 15 bases fit TRBD2. The ends lost 4 bases at V and 4 bases at J; junction bases unmatched: 8. CDR1 and CDR2 (germline): MNHNS, SASEGT. The CDR3 has 18 amino acids. The CDR3 sequence: CASSGGLAGGPFYNEQFF. CDR3 nucleotide sequence: TGTGCCAGCAGTGGAGGACTAGCGGGAGGGCCCTTTTACAATGAGCAGTTCTTC.

This rearrangement joins TRBV18 to TRBJ2-2; 7 bases fit TRBD2. CDR1 and CDR2 from the germline V gene are KGHSH and LQKENI. The CDR3 has 15 residues. With V trimmed by 3 bases and J by 1 base, 2 bases remained unmatched. The CDR3 protein is CASSPKRGNTGELFF. For the CDR3, the DNA is TGTGCCAGCTCACCCAAGCGGGGGAACACCGGGGAGCTGTTTTTT.

The V call is TRBV5-1, the J call TRBJ1-3; possible D gene TRBD1, 5 bases. The CDR3 extends over 15 amino acids. V was cut by 3 bases and J by 3 bases, with 13 bases left in between. From germline, CDR1 is SGHRS and CDR2 YFSETQ. CDR3 in DNA: TGCGCCAGCAGCTCAGGCGGGGGGTTTGGAAACACCATATATTTT. It is translated as CASSSGGGFGNTIYF.

V usage is TRBV18 and J usage is TRBJ1-1; D not certain. This CDR3 has 13 residues. CDR1 and CDR2 from the germline V gene are KGHSH and LQKENI. V was cut by 5 bases and J by 1 base, with 8 bases left in between. The CDR3 nucleotides are TGTGCCAGCTCATCCCGACAGAACACTGAAGCTTTCTTT. Translating gives CASSSRQNTEAFF. The full variable domain, with the rest looked up from reference TRBV18 and TRBJ1-1, is NAGVMQNPRHLVRRRGQEARLRCSPMKGHSHVYWYRQLPEEGLKFMVYLQKENIIDESGMPKERFSAEFPKEGPSILRIQQVVRGDSAAYFCASSSRQNTEAFFGQGTRLTVV.

This sequence joins TRBV28 and TRBJ2-4; D is possibly TRBD1 (5 bases). This CDR3 has 14 amino acids. CDR1 MDHEN and CDR2 SYDVKM come from the germline V gene. V shed 5 bases and J shed 9 bases, with 17 bases lying between them. The CDR3 nucleotides read TGTGCCAGCAGTAAGACAGTAAATAAGGGCATTCAGTACTTC. This codes for CASSKTVNKGIQYF.

This chain connects TRBV4-2 to TRBJ1-2; the D is unclear. The CDR3 is 12 residues long. The V and J ends lost 3 bases and 4 bases respectively, with 6 bases between them. CDR1 is LGHNA, CDR2 YNFKEQ, per germline. CDR3 DNA: TGTGCCAGCAGCCACCCGGGCTATGGCTACACCTTC. Its protein is CASSHPGYGYTF.

This chain joins TRBV4-3 and TRBJ1-1, with D tentatively TRBD1 (5 bases). V dropped 3 bases and J dropped 6 bases, with 11 bases sitting between them. Germline assignment: CDR1 LGHNA and CDR2 YSLEER. The CDR3 is made up of 13 amino acids. DNA for the CDR3: TGCGCCAGCAGCCATACTCAGACAGCTGAAGCTTTCTTT. Its protein product is CASSHTQTAEAFF.

The genes are TRBV9 and TRBJ2-1; 10 nucleotides match TRBD2. Per germline, CDR1 SGDLS and CDR2 YYNGEE. The V and J ends lost 4 bases and 3 bases, in that order; junction bases with no gene match: 10. The CDR3 has 17 amino acids. The CDR3 nucleotides are TGTGCCAGCAGCCCAGGACTAGCGGATAGACGCTACAATGAGCAGTTCTTC. This encodes CASSPGLADRRYNEQFF. Filled out from reference TRBV9 and TRBJ2-1, the complete variable domain reads DSGVTQTPKHLITATGQRVTLRCSPRSGDLSVYWYQQSLDQGLQFLIQYYNGEERAKGNILERFSAQQFPDLHSELNLSSLELGDSALYFCASSPGLADRRYNEQFFGPGTRLTVL.

In this sample, this clone turned up once. The chain combines TRBV19 with TRBJ2-2; D is uncertain. Between the trimmed V and J ends, which lost 3 bases and 7 bases, there was a span of 6 bases. The CDR3 extends over 12 amino acids. CDR1 is LNHDA, CDR2 SQIVND, per germline (reference sequence). The chain's CDR3 is CASSIGRGELFF. The CDR3 region has the DNA TGTGCCAGTAGTATTGGCCGCGGGGAGCTGTTTTTT.

The CDR3 DNA reads TGTGCCAGCTCACCTCGACAGGGAGCTAACGAGCAGTACTTC. This gives the protein CASSPRQGANEQYF. The genes are TRBV18 and TRBJ2-7; 7 nucleotides line up with TRBD1. Germline CDR1 reads KGHSH; CDR2 reads LQKENI. The CDR3 has 14 amino acids. Trimming cost V 3 bases and J 5 bases; bases outside gene matches: 7.

The chain couples TRBV6-5 to TRBJ1-2, with D tentatively TRBD1 (6 bases). The V end lost 0 bases, the J end lost 4 bases, and 9 bases lay between the germline ends. Germline V lookup: CDR1 MNHEY, CDR2 SVGAGI. This CDR3 spans 14 amino acids. The CDR3 is CASSYSGTTYGYTF. The CDR3 DNA reads as TGTGCCAGCAGTTACTCCGGGACAACCTATGGCTACACCTTC.

This chain links TRBV4-2 with TRBJ2-2; D is unclear. This CDR3 comprises 15 residues. Germline-derived CDR1 and CDR2 are LGHNA and YNFKEQ. Deletions cut 0 bases from V and 7 bases from J, with 12 bases between. The CDR3 sequence: CASSQDRLVHGELFF. The CDR3 DNA is TGTGCCAGCAGCCAAGATAGGCTAGTCCACGGGGAGCTGTTTTTT.

The J gene is TRBJ2-7, the V gene TRBV4-1, with D perhaps matching TRBD1 (5 bases). The CDR3 has 16 residues. The germline V and J ends were trimmed by 4 bases and 7 bases, with 23 bases remaining between them. Germline-derived CDR1 and CDR2 are MGHRA and YSYEKL. For the CDR3, the DNA is TGCGCCAGCAGCCCCACGTTTCTGGGTAGGGGTAAGGAGCAGTACTTC. Its translation is CASSPTFLGRGKEQYF.

Note on this clone: One end of the junction does not line up with germline, which may come from a read error. The rearrangement links TRBV2 to TRBJ1-1; D is ambiguous. Germline V gives CDR1 SNHLY, CDR2 FYNNEI. This CDR3 has 13 residues. The CDR3 sequence: CASRAFGNTEAFF. The DNA of the CDR3 is TGTGCCAGCAGGGCTTTCGGGAACACTGAGGCTTTCTTT.

This clone has a single count. The V and J genes are TRBV6-5 and TRBJ1-2; the D gene is possibly TRBD1 (6 bases). This CDR3 has 12 residues. Trimming cost V 5 bases and J 6 bases, with 10 bases left between them. Germline loops: CDR1 MNHEY, CDR2 SVGAGI. CDR3 DNA: TGTGCCAGCAGTACAGGGTCCCATGGCTACACCTTC. Encoded protein: CASSTGSHGYTF.